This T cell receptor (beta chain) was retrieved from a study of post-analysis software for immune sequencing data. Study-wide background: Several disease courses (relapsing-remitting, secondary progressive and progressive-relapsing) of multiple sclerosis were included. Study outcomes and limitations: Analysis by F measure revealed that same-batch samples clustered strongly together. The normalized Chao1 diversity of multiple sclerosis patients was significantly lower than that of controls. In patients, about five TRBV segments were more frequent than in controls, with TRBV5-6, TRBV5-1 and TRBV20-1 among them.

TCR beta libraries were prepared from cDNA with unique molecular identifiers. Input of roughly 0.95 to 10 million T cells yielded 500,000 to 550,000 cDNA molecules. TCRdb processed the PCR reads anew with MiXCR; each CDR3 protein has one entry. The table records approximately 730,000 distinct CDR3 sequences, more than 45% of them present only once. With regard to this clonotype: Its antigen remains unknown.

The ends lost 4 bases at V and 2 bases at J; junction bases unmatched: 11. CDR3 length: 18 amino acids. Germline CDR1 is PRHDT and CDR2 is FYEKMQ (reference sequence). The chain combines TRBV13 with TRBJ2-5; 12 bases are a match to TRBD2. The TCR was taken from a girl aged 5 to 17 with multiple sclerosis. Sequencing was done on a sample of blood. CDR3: CASSWRPPGLAGQETQYF. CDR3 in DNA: TGTGCCAGCAGCTGGCGGCCGCCAGGACTAGCGGGACAAGAGACCCAGTACTTC.